This TCR beta chain was sequenced for a study of T cells in placental villitis. Overall study results and limits: Infectious CMV placentae carried more CMV-specific clones (roughly 0.01) than villitis of unknown etiology (around 0.001).

CDR1 is KGHDR and CDR2 is SFDVKD in the germline V gene. The CDR3 length is 13 residues. Trimming shortened V by 5 bases and J by 6 bases, and 12 bases separated the two germline ends. Of note for this clone: Its target is unknown.

The immunoSEQ assay was v4. Repertoires were generated with immunoSEQ multiplex PCR, while TCRdb's copy carries only in-frame clones and drops some. The data contain 2,000 to 2,500 clones, roughly four fifths of them seen just once; the ten biggest clones take up less than 60%. A handful of cytomegalovirus and one Toxoplasma gondii villitis placentae were included. The sequence was obtained from a human patient with infectious villitis; the placental T cells may come from both mother and fetus. Sequencing input: placental tissue containing maternal and fetal cells. The chain has TRBV24-1 and TRBJ1-2, with D possibly being TRBD1 (6 bases). The chain's CDR3 is CATSAGEGDGYTF. The DNA for the CDR3 is TGTGCCACCAGTGCCGGAGAGGGGGATGGCTACACCTTC.